This entry describes one TCR beta chain. What it binds is unknown. This entry is derived from a study of cytomegalovirus exposure and HLA in healthy donors. Study results and caveats: A likely sequencing artifact accounted for one observed cluster of highly shared sequence variants. Earlier analysis yielded a pattern in which most TCR beta V segments were productive about 90% or about 30% of the time. In a later analysis, donors in an Asian-associated ancestry cluster reportedly had fewer N-insertions in productive TCRs than the cohort mean.

The PCR was carried out with 60 Vbeta primers and 13 Jbeta primers. Produced via immunoSEQ multiplex PCR; TCRdb's table is partial and in-frame only. The sample yields 100,000 or so clones, around 79% seen once. Trimming shortened V by 6 bases and J by 0 bases, and 15 bases separated the two germline ends. Looked up from germline, CDR1 is LNHDA and CDR2 is SQIVND (reference sequence). CDR3 size: 15 residues. This chain connects TRBV19 to TRBJ2-7, with D maybe TRBD2 (6 bases). The TCR was taken from a middle-aged woman in good health and CMV-seropositive. Sequenced sample: PBMCs. The CDR3 reads CASSHDSGYSYEQYF. CDR3 in DNA: TGTGCCAGTAGCCATGACAGCGGGTACTCCTACGAGCAGTACTTC.